This entry features one TCR beta chain sequence. The germline V gene encodes CDR1 LGHNA and CDR2 YNFKEQ. The V segment lost 5 bases and the J segment 3 bases; nucleotides outside the gene matches: 7. CDR3 size: 16 residues. Assay: immunoSEQ multiplex PCR; the TCRdb copy retains only in-frame clones and omits some. Here the sample spans a few hundred thousand clones, approximately 83% being singletons. This sample is part of a study of blood T cell repertoires in COVID-19. Source material: PBMCs or T cells enriched from blood (not recorded which). This chain uses TRBV4-2 with TRBJ2-3; 11 nucleotides line up with TRBD2. The source of this sequence is a young man who had recovered from COVID-19. The CDR3 sequence: CASSISSGGFTDTQYF. The DNA of the CDR3 is TGTGCCAGCAGCATATCTAGCGGGGGGTTTACAGATACGCAGTATTTT.